A single sample is the source of the 6 T cell receptor beta chains below, sequenced in a study of human T cells and chemical hapten exposure. Treatment reported: therapeutic diphenylcyclopropenone sensitization with weekly scalp DPC. During construction of the library, unique molecular identifiers were attached to individual cDNA molecules for quantitative, reproducible TCR counting. A single record per CDR3 protein comes from TCRdb applying MiXCR to the reads. This sample has several hundred distinct CDR3 sequences, with around 52% found just once. The sample in question was whole blood, obtained before DPC sensitization or 2, 6, or about 24 weeks after (not recorded which). All receptors come from an adult with alopecia areata. Some clones in this sample may be carry-over from other donors' samples. This table probably holds off-target reads from a library built for another chain.

The gene calls are TRBV6-4 and TRBJ2-3, with no clear D. Deletions cut 0 bases from V and 4 bases from J, with 5 bases between. CDR1 MRHNA and CDR2 SNTAGT come from the germline V gene. This CDR3 has 13 amino acids. CDR3 nucleotides: TGTGCCAGCAGTGACTCGACTTCAGATACGCAGTATTTT. Translated: CASSDSTSDTQYF.

The V call is TRBV30, the J call TRBJ1-1, with D possibly matching TRBD1 (6 bases). CDR1 is GTSNPN and CDR2 is SVGIG in the germline V gene (reference sequence). Trimming shortened V by 3 bases and J by 5 bases, and 7 bases separated the two germline ends. This CDR3 comprises 11 residues. CDR3 in DNA: TGTGCCTGGAGCGGACAGACTGAAGCTTTCTTT. Protein sequence: CAWSGQTEAFF.

This rearrangement joins TRBV15 to TRBJ2-2, with D maybe TRBD1 (5 bases). The length of the CDR3 is 14 residues. Germline V gives CDR1 LNHNV, CDR2 YYDKDF (reference sequence). With 8 bases removed from V and 4 bases from J, the gap between germline ends came to 14 bases. CDR3 protein: CATGDSDSTGELFF. Here the CDR3 DNA reads TGTGCCACCGGAGACAGCGATAGCACCGGGGAGCTGTTTTTT.

There are a few counts of this clonotype. The chain recombines TRBV29-1 with TRBJ2-7; no definite D call. This CDR3 region has 11 residues. V lost 4 bases to trimming and J lost 5 bases, with 9 bases between them. Germline lookup yields CDR1 SQVTM and CDR2 ANQGSEA. DNA of the CDR3: TGCAGCGTTGTCACAAGGGACGAGCAGTACTTC. Translated: CSVVTRDEQYF.

The chain has TRBV15 and TRBJ2-7, with TRBD2 matching 7 bases. V dropped 8 bases and J dropped 6; count of bases not matched to a gene: 13. The germline gives CDR1 LNHNV, CDR2 YYDKDF (reference sequence). The CDR3 has 14 amino acids. The CDR3 spells CATGGPGGPGEQYF. The CDR3, as DNA: TGTGCCACCGGGGGACCGGGAGGACCCGGCGAGCAGTACTTC. Full variable domain (rest looked up from reference TRBV15 and TRBJ2-7): DAMVIQNPRYQVTQFGKPVTLSCSQTLNHNVMYWYQQKSSQAPKLLFHYYDKDFNNEADTPDNFQSRRPNTSFCFLDIRSPGLGDTAMYLCATGGPGGPGEQYFGPGTRLTVT.

The V and J genes are TRBV29-1 and TRBJ2-3; 8 nucleotides match TRBD1. The V segment lost 7 bases and the J segment 4 bases; nucleotides outside the gene matches: 10. CDR3 length equals 14 residues. Germline CDR1 is SQVTM and CDR2 is ANQGSEA. CDR3 DNA sequence: TGCAGCGGGACGGACAGGGCTCGGGCAGATACGCAGTATTTT. Translation: CSGTDRARADTQYF.